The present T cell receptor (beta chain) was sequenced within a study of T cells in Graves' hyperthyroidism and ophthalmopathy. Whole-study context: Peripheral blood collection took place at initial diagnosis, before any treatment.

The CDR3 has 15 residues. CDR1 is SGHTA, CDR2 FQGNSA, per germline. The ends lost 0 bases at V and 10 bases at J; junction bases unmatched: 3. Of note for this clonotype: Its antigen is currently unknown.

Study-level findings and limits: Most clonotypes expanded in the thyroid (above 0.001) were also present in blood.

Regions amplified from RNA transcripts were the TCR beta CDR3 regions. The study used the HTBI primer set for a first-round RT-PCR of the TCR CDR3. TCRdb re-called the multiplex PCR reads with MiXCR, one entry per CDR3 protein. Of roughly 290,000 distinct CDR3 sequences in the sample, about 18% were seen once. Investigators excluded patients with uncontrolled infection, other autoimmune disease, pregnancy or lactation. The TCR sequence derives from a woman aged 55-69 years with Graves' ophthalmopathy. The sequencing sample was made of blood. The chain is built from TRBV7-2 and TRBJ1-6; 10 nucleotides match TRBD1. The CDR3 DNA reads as TGTGCCAGCAGCTTAGCGGGACAGGGGTTCTCACCCCTCCACTTT. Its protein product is CASSLAGQGFSPLHF.